This passage covers 27 T cell receptor beta chains from one sample sequenced in a study of T cell responses to AZD1222 COVID-19 vaccine. Some clones are missing from TCRdb's copy, which holds only in-frame ones; the method was immunoSEQ multiplex PCR. The sample lists around 150,000 clones; 88% were seen once. The sample here was peripheral blood, taken 28 days after the second AZD1222 dose. These receptors originate from an adult who received the AZD1222 COVID-19 vaccine.

The V and J genes are TRBV2 and TRBJ1-3; D ambiguous. V was cut by 3 bases and J by 3 bases, with 9 bases left in between. The CDR3 is made up of 14 amino acids. The germline gives CDR1 SNHLY, CDR2 FYNNEI. The CDR3: CASSEGSVGNTIYF. CDR3 nucleotide sequence: TGTGCCAGCAGTGAGGGGTCAGTTGGAAACACCATATATTTT.

The chain couples TRBV30 to TRBJ1-5; 9 bases line up with TRBD1. Per the germline V gene, CDR1 is GTSNPN and CDR2 is SVGIG (reference sequence). CDR3 size: 17 residues. V trimming: 2 bases; J trimming: 1 base; junction bases outside the gene matches: 9. CDR3 in amino acids: CAWSHPTGGMSNQPQHF. The CDR3 DNA follows: TGTGCCTGGAGTCATCCTACAGGGGGCATGAGCAATCAGCCCCAGCATTTT.

This chain links TRBV6-6 with TRBJ1-6; D unclear. The length of the CDR3 is 17 residues. The germline V and J ends were trimmed by 5 bases and 0 bases, with 14 bases remaining between them. CDR1 is MNHNY, CDR2 SVGAGI, per germline (reference sequence). The DNA of the CDR3 is TGTGCCAGCAGTCCCCGGTACCGCAGCTCCTATAATTCACCCCTCCACTTT. Its protein is CASSPRYRSSYNSPLHF.

The chain carries TRBV5-4 and TRBJ1-6; D is undetermined. CDR1 and CDR2 from the germline V gene are SGHNT and YYREEE (reference sequence). The CDR3 sequence is 17 residues long. V lost 3 bases and J 4 bases, leaving 17 bases between the germline ends. The CDR3: CASSSAIAGSYNSPLHF. The CDR3 bases are TGTGCCAGCAGCTCGGCGATCGCGGGGTCTTATAATTCACCCCTCCACTTT.

The J gene is TRBJ2-1, the V gene TRBV5-1; tentatively, D is TRBD1 or TRBD2 (5 bases each). The V and J ends lost 5 bases and 1 base respectively, with 7 bases between them. The CDR3 sequence is 13 residues long. CDR1 and CDR2 from the germline V gene are SGHRS and YFSETQ. The CDR3 reads CASRWGSYNEQFF. As DNA, the CDR3 is TGCGCCAGCAGATGGGGGTCCTACAATGAGCAGTTCTTC.

The chain recombines TRBV13 with TRBJ1-6, with no clear D. Germline assignment: CDR1 PRHDT and CDR2 FYEKMQ (reference sequence). The ends were cut back, 4 bases at V and 6 bases at J, with 7 bases in the middle. The CDR3 consists of 13 residues. The DNA of the CDR3 is TGTGCCAGCAGCTCCGCCGTTAATTCACCCCTCCACTTT. Amino acids: CASSSAVNSPLHF.

The chain carries TRBV14 and TRBJ1-2; D is possibly TRBD1 (5 bases). Germline CDR1 SGHDN, CDR2 FVKESK. The CDR3 is 14 amino acids. The V gene lost 0 bases and the J gene lost 4 bases, with 9 bases spanning the gap. This CDR3 reads CASSQDGGGYGYTF. CDR3 bases: TGTGCCAGCAGCCAAGATGGCGGGGGCTATGGCTACACCTTC. Supplemented by reference TRBV14 and TRBJ1-2, the full variable domain reads EAGVTQFPSHSVIEKGQTVTLRCDPISGHDNLYWYRRVMGKEIKFLLHFVKESKQDESGMPNNRFLAERTGGTYSTLKVQPAELEDSGVYFCASSQDGGGYGYTFGSGTRLTVV.

The genes are TRBV3-1 (or the pseudogene TRBV3-2) and TRBJ1-4; no clear D. This CDR3 has 13 amino acids. Per the germline V gene, CDR1 is LGHDT and CDR2 is YNNKEL (reference sequence). V was trimmed by 0 bases and J by 7 bases, leaving 6 bases between them. CDR3 sequence: CASSQDIGEKLFF. In nucleotides, the CDR3 is TGTGCCAGCAGCCAAGATATCGGTGAAAAACTGTTTTTT.

The chain joins TRBV20-1 to TRBJ2-7; D uncertain. This CDR3 contains 13 residues. Germline V gene data show CDR1 as DFQATT and CDR2 as SNEGSKA (reference sequence). V was cut by 3 bases and J by 5 bases, with 14 bases left in between. The CDR3: CSASFAIQDEQYF. The CDR3 DNA sequence: TGCAGTGCTAGTTTTGCTATTCAGGACGAGCAGTACTTC.

This chain uses TRBV7-8 with TRBJ2-1; D might be TRBD2 (6 bases). Germline V gene sequence: CDR1 SGHVS, CDR2 FQNEAQ. The CDR3 extends over 17 amino acids. Trimming removed 5 bases at V and 5 bases at J, with 22 bases between. Here the CDR3 reads CASSRPSAQKIDNEQFF. CDR3 in DNA: TGTGCCAGCAGCAGACCTAGCGCGCAAAAGATCGACAATGAGCAGTTCTTC.

The chain is built from TRBV6-5 and TRBJ1-2; D may be TRBD1 (6 bases). In germline, CDR1 is MNHEY, CDR2 SVGAGI. There are 14 residues in the CDR3. The germline V and J ends were trimmed by 4 bases and 3 bases, with 12 bases remaining between them. CDR3 in DNA: TGTGCCAGCAGTTTGCGGACAGCAGACTATGGCTACACCTTC. It yields the protein CASSLRTADYGYTF.

The J gene is TRBJ2-7, the V gene TRBV6-5, with 10 bases fitting TRBD2. The germline gives CDR1 MNHEY, CDR2 SVGAGI. V dropped 2 bases and J dropped 3; count of bases not matched to a gene: 4. This CDR3 has 15 residues. CDR3 DNA: TGTGCCAGCAGTTACCGCCGACTAGCGGGCTACGAGCAGTACTTC. Amino acid sequence: CASSYRRLAGYEQYF.

This chain connects TRBV7-9 to TRBJ1-1; the D gene is possibly TRBD1 (5 bases). V was cut by 6 bases and J by 3 bases, with 17 bases left in between. The V gene's germline CDR1 is SEHNR and CDR2 FQNEAQ (reference sequence). This CDR3 has 15 amino acids. The CDR3 is CASSYRGTGHTEAFF. The DNA for the CDR3 is TGTGCCAGCAGTTATCGGGGAACGGGACACACTGAAGCTTTCTTT. Full variable domain (rest looked up from reference TRBV7-9 and TRBJ1-1): DTGVSQNPRHKITKRGQNVTFRCDPISEHNRLYWYRQTLGQGPEFLTYFQNEAQLEKSRLLSDRFSAERPKGSFSTLEIQRTEQGDSAMYLCASSYRGTGHTEAFFGQGTRLTVV.

The chain recombines TRBV7-6 with TRBJ2-1; 7 bases match TRBD1. The CDR3 spans 15 residues. Trimming cost V 3 bases and J 0 bases; bases outside gene matches: 2. Germline V lookup: CDR1 SGHVS, CDR2 FNYEAQ. This CDR3 is CASSFTGASYNEQFF. For the CDR3, the DNA is TGTGCCAGCAGCTTCACAGGGGCCTCCTACAATGAGCAGTTCTTC.

This clone has only one observation. This sequence joins TRBV7-2 and TRBJ1-1, with D perhaps matching TRBD1 (5 bases). CDR1 and CDR2 (germline): SGHTA, FQGNSA. V lost 4 bases to trimming and J lost 6 bases, with 18 bases between them. The CDR3 has 15 residues. The CDR3 spells CASSSDGRSGAEAFF. The CDR3 DNA reads as TGTGCCAGCAGCTCCGATGGCAGGTCGGGGGCTGAAGCTTTCTTT.

V and J are TRBV18 and TRBJ1-2; unclear D gene. Germline V gene sequence: CDR1 KGHSH, CDR2 LQKENI. V was shortened by 2 bases and J by 8 bases, with 15 bases between the two germline ends. This CDR3 is built from 14 residues. CDR3 coding DNA: TGTGCCAGCTCACCAAGGGCCACCTTGGTCGGCTACACCTTC. Encoded protein: CASSPRATLVGYTF.

This chain joins TRBV4-1 and TRBJ2-1; the match to TRBD2 covers 9 bases. This CDR3 spans 15 amino acids. The V segment lost 3 bases and the J segment 4 bases; nucleotides outside the gene matches: 4. Germline CDR1 MGHRA, CDR2 YSYEKL. Here the CDR3 DNA reads TGCGCCAGCAGCCACTCTAGCGGGGATTACAATGAGCAGTTCTTC. It specifies CASSHSSGDYNEQFF.

This chain joins TRBV6-5 and TRBJ2-7; the match to TRBD1 covers 9 bases. The length of the CDR3 is 15 residues. Germline V gene sequence: CDR1 MNHEY, CDR2 SVGAGI. Unmatched junction bases numbered 8, after V lost 6 bases and J lost 2 bases. CDR3 sequence reads: CASSPLGQGPYEQYF. The CDR3 region has the DNA TGTGCCAGCAGCCCCCTCGGACAGGGGCCCTACGAGCAGTACTTC.

V usage is TRBV3-1 (or the pseudogene TRBV3-2) and J usage is TRBJ1-4; possible D gene TRBD1, 5 bases. The CDR3 covers 16 residues. Germline V gives CDR1 LGHDT, CDR2 YNNKEL (reference sequence). V gave up 4 bases and J gave up 1 base, with 13 bases separating them. The CDR3 sequence: CASSPTASLTNEKLFF. Written as DNA, the CDR3 is TGTGCCAGCAGCCCGACAGCTTCGCTAACTAATGAAAAACTGTTTTTT.

The CDR3 loop is CATPWAVNNSPLHF. The CDR3, as DNA: TGTGCCACCCCCTGGGCGGTCAACAATTCACCCCTCCACTTT. The genes are TRBV24-1 and TRBJ1-6; D is unclear. The CDR3 has 14 residues. The V end was cut by 9 bases, the J end by 7 bases, with 15 bases between. The germline V gene has CDR1 KGHDR and CDR2 SFDVKD.

This clone has a single count. This sequence joins TRBV2 and TRBJ1-5; D ambiguous. This CDR3 region has 14 residues. CDR1 and CDR2 (germline): SNHLY, FYNNEI. The V gene lost 6 bases and the J gene lost 0 bases, with 9 bases spanning the gap. The CDR3 reads CASSLPPSNQPQHF. Written as DNA, the CDR3 is TGTGCCAGCAGCCTTCCACCTAGCAATCAGCCCCAGCATTTT.

The rearrangement links TRBV12-3 or TRBV12-4 to TRBJ1-2, with TRBD1 identical over 8 bases. Losses at the gene ends were 6 bases for V and 7 bases for J; bases not matched to a gene: 7. This CDR3 is 13 amino acids long. CDR3 nucleotide sequence: TGTGCCAGCAGCAAGGACAGGGTACGTGGCTACACCTTC. Translated, it gives CASSKDRVRGYTF.

V is TRBV19 and J is TRBJ1-5; D is possibly TRBD1 (5 bases). CDR1 is LNHDA and CDR2 is SQIVND in the germline V gene (reference sequence). V lost 3 bases to trimming and J lost 3 bases, with 15 bases between them. The CDR3 runs to 16 residues. The CDR3 region is CASSISGIDNNQPQHF. CDR3 nucleotide sequence: TGTGCCAGTAGTATTTCAGGGATAGATAACAATCAGCCCCAGCATTTT. Combining the CDR3 with reference TRBV19 and TRBJ1-5 gives the whole variable domain DGGITQSPKYLFRKEGQNVTLSCEQNLNHDAMYWYRQDPGQGLRLIYYSQIVNDFQKGDIAEGYSVSREKKESFPLTVTSAQKNPTAFYLCASSISGIDNNQPQHFGDGTRLSIL.

The chain is built from TRBV6-1 and TRBJ1-2; tentative D call: TRBD1 (5 bases). Germline CDR1 and CDR2: MNHNS and SASEGT. The CDR3 loop spans 14 amino acids. Trimming left V 3 bases short and J 4 bases short, with 12 bases between. As DNA, the CDR3 is TGTGCCAGCAGTGAGTCCGGGGGGTTCTATGGCTACACCTTC. Amino acid sequence: CASSESGGFYGYTF.

The CDR3 sequence: CASSADSNQPQHF. As DNA, the CDR3 is TGTGCCAGCAGCGCGGACAGCAATCAGCCCCAGCATTTT. V gene TRBV11-2 combines with J gene TRBJ1-5; D remains unclear. The CDR3 runs to 13 residues. Looked up from germline, CDR1 is SGHAT and CDR2 is FQNNGV. The V end lost 5 bases, the J end lost 1 base, and 6 bases lay between the germline ends.

The J gene is TRBJ2-6, the V gene TRBV7-7, with D possibly TRBD1 on 6 matching bases. V shed 5 bases and J shed 4 bases, with 15 bases lying between them. The CDR3 has 16 amino acids. Germline loops: CDR1 SSHAT, CDR2 FNYEAQ (reference sequence). CDR3 residues: CASSPSMGAGANVLTF. CDR3 bases: TGTGCCAGCAGCCCGAGTATGGGGGCGGGGGCCAACGTCCTGACTTTC.

This clone occurred once. The chain links TRBV18 to TRBJ2-3; 11 positions agree with TRBD2. The CDR3 consists of 14 residues. The V segment lost 5 bases and the J segment 6 bases; nucleotides outside the gene matches: 4. Germline loops: CDR1 KGHSH, CDR2 LQKENI. The CDR3 nucleotides are TGTGCCAGCTCAACTAGCGGGGGCCCCGATACGCAGTATTTT. This gives the protein CASSTSGGPDTQYF.